This TCR beta chain was observed in a study of T-cell reconstitution after alpha-beta-depleted transplantation in children. Findings of the study overall: A year post-transplant, T-cell counts and diversity derived mostly from newly produced T cells. By about two months after transplant, alpha-beta T cells reportedly arose from several hundred graft clones that had expanded.

There are a few counts of this clonotype. Its specificity is not known. V was clipped by 2 bases and J by 8 bases, with 13 bases between them. Germline lookup yields CDR1 DFQATT and CDR2 SNEGSKA (reference sequence). CDR3 length equals 13 residues. Preparing the TCRbeta library involved the use of unique molecular identifiers. TCRdb re-derived calls from the PCR reads in MiXCR, one entry per CDR3 protein. The table includes 700,000 to 850,000 distinct CDR3 sequences, roughly 15% detected once. The chain couples TRBV20-1 to TRBJ2-1; TRBD2 might be the D (6 bases). This receptor was identified in a male patient younger than 18 who had a stem cell transplant for acute lymphoblastic leukemia, so the T cells may come from the graft donor. The sample here was PBMCs, mostly from graft donor cells, taken 360 days after TCRalphabeta/CD19-depleted stem cell transplant. CDR3 coding DNA: TGCAGTGCTAGACTCCCGGGAGCATATGAGCAGTTCTTC. Amino acids: CSARLPGAYEQFF.